This T cell receptor beta chain was documented in a study of blood T cell repertoires in COVID-19. This CDR3 spans 13 amino acids. The V gene lost 2 bases and the J gene lost 1 base, with 6 bases spanning the gap. Germline CDR1 and CDR2: SGHAT and FQNNGV. As processed by the authors: Estimated nucleated cell counts came from reference gene primer amplification. Measured with immunoSEQ multiplex PCR; TCRdb has only the in-frame clones, and not every one. V and J calls and clone size are copied from that table; D and trimming were computed from the DNA. The repertoire holds about 110,000 clones, with less than 90% as singletons. This clone occurred once.

This clonotype originated in a man aged 50 to 60 with acute or convalescent COVID-19. The sequenced sample was peripheral blood. The genes are TRBV11-2 and TRBJ2-7; D is possibly TRBD1 (5 bases). The CDR3 reads CASSLRQSYEQYF. The CDR3 coding sequence is TGTGCCAGCAGCTTACGACAGTCCTACGAGCAGTACTTC.